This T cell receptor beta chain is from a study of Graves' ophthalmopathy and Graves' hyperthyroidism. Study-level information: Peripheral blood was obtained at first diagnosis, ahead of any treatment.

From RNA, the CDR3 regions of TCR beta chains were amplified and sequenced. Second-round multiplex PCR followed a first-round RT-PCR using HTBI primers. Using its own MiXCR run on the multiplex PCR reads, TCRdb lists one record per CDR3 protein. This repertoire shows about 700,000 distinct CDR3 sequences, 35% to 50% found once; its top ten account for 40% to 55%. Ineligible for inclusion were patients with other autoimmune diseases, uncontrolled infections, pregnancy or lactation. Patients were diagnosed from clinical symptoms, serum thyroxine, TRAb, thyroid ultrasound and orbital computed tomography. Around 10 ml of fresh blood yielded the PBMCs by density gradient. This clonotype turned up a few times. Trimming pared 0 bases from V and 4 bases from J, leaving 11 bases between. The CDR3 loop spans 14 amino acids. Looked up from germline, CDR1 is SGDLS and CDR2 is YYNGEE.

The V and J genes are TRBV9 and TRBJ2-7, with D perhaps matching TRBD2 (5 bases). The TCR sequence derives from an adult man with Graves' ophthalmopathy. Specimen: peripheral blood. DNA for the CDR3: TGTGCCAGCAGCGTAGGCGCAGGACTGTACGAGCAGTACTTC. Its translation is CASSVGAGLYEQYF. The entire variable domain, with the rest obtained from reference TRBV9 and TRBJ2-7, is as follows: DSGVTQTPKHLITATGQRVTLRCSPRSGDLSVYWYQQSLDQGLQFLIQYYNGEERAKGNILERFSAQQFPDLHSELNLSSLELGDSALYFCASSVGAGLYEQYFGPGTRLTVT.